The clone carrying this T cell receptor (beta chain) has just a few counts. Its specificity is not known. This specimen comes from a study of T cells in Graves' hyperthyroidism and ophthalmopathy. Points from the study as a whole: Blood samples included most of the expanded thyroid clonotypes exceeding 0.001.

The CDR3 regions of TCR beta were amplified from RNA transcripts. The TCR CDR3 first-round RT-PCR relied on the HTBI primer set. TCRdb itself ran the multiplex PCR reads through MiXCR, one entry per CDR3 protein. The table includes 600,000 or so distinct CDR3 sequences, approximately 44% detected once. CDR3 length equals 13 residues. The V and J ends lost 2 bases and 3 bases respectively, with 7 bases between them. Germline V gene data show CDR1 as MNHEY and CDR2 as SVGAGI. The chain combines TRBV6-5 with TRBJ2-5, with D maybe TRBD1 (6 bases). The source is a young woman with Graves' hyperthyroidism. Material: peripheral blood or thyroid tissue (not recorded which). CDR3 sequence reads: CASSYRQEETQYF. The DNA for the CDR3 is TGTGCCAGCAGTTACAGACAGGAAGAGACCCAGTACTTC.